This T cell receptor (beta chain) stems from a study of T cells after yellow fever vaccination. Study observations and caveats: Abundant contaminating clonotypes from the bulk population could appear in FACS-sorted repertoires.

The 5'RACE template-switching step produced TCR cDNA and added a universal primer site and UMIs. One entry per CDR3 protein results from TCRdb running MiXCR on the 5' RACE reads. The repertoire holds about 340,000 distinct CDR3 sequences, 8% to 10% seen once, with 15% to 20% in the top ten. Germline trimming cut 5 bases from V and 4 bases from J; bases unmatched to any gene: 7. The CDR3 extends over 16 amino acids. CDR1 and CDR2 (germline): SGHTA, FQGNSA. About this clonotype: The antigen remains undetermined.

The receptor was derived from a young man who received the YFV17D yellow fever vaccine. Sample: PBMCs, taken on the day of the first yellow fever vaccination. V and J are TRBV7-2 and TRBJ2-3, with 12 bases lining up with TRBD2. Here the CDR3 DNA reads TGTGCCAGCAGCCCTGGACTAGCGGGGCCCGCAGATACGCAGTATTTT. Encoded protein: CASSPGLAGPADTQYF.